What follows describes a single T cell receptor (beta chain). The data are from a study of control samples from healthy donors and cancer patients. Assay: immunoSEQ multiplex PCR; the TCRdb copy retains only in-frame clones and omits some. The table has 150,000 to 200,000 clones, about 87% seen once. Germline loops: CDR1 MDHEN, CDR2 SYDVKM. J was trimmed by 0 bases and V by 7 bases; bases with no gene match: 6. CDR3 length: 14 residues. The TCR comes from a man aged 25 to 40 in good health. Sequenced: blood. The chain has TRBV28 and TRBJ2-7; 7 positions agree with TRBD1. The CDR3 DNA is TGTGCCAGCACCTCACAGGGGAGCTCCTACGAGCAGTACTTC. This sequence encodes CASTSQGSSYEQYF.